This T cell receptor (beta chain) stems from a study of regulatory T cells in long-lasting Graves disease. According to the study, TCR beta libraries were built with iRepertoire HTBI primers and CDR3-region Arm-PCR. TCRdb recomputed calls from the multiplex PCR reads with MiXCR, one row per CDR3 protein. Here the sample spans roughly 610,000 distinct CDR3 sequences, less than 20% being singletons. Noted time point: newly diagnosed GD, antithyroid drugs for less than 3 months. Making the TCR library involved RNA that had been extracted from PBMCs. Between the trimmed V and J ends, which lost 8 bases and 3 bases, there was a span of 14 bases. From germline, CDR1 is LNHDA and CDR2 SQIVND (reference sequence). The CDR3 covers 14 residues. In addition, the sample was reused for a study of T cells in Graves' hyperthyroidism and ophthalmopathy. As that study records: Ophthalmopathy could be told apart from stable hyperthyroidism with a 13 V-J model.

The sample in question was peripheral blood mononuclear cells (PBMCs), obtained at new diagnosis, from a patient treated with antithyroid drugs. The sequence was collected from a woman aged 25-40 years with Graves disease. This chain links TRBV19 with TRBJ1-5; D is uncertain. CDR3 amino acids: CASSLGPPNQPQHF. The CDR3 bases are TGTGCCAGTTCGCTAGGACCCCCCAATCAGCCCCAGCATTTT. The variable domain in full, completed from reference TRBV19 and TRBJ1-5, reads DGGITQSPKYLFRKEGQNVTLSCEQNLNHDAMYWYRQDPGQGLRLIYYSQIVNDFQKGDIAEGYSVSREKKESFPLTVTSAQKNPTAFYLCASSLGPPNQPQHFGDGTRLSIL.